This T cell receptor (beta chain) is from a study of cytomegalovirus exposure and HLA in healthy donors. Overall study findings and caveats: Most likely, a cluster of highly shared sequence variants arose as a sequencing artifact. HLA alleles showed associations with around 15,000 TCR beta sequences in a later analysis, at a 0.05 false discovery rate.

The CDR3 is made up of 15 amino acids. V gave up 5 bases and J gave up 6 bases; unmatched junction bases: 11. Germline CDR1 is SEHNR and CDR2 is FQNEAQ (reference sequence). Details on this clone: Its antigen is unknown.

With 60 Vbeta and 13 Jbeta primers, the PCR was carried out. In the authors' workflow: In a later analysis, roughly 86 million unique TCR beta chains included roughly 11 million shared by two or more donors. TCRdb's copy holds only in-frame clones and misses some; the assay was immunoSEQ multiplex PCR. Clone size and the V and J calls come from that table; the DNA yielded D and trimming. The data show about 120,000 clones, with more than 60% seen just once and approximately 3.8% held by the top ten. These donors, healthy bone marrow donors, were studied. Material for sequencing was PBMCs. The TCR was taken from a woman aged 40 to 50 in good health and CMV-seronegative. The chain uses TRBV7-9 and TRBJ2-7; 9 nucleotides agree with TRBD1. The CDR3 DNA reads TGTGCCAGCAGCCTCCTGGGTACAGGGGGCGGCGAGCAGTACTTC. Protein: CASSLLGTGGGEQYF.